Below are 28 T cell receptor beta chains sequenced from a single sample in a study of CD8+ T cells in alopecia areata. Extracted RNA was reverse transcribed into cDNA, the sequencing template. Assay: immunoSEQ multiplex PCR; the TCRdb copy retains only in-frame clones and omits some. The sample consists of some 180,000 clones, about half of them appearing once. Indicated treatment: oral pan-JAK inhibitor, 5-10 mg twice daily. Sequencing used CD8+ T cells sorted from blood, obtained around week 54, from a patient treated with tofacitinib. These receptors were taken from a human donor with alopecia areata.

This clone is judged medium-sized. The chain uses TRBV2 and TRBJ2-2, with D uncertain. The CDR3 sequence is 14 residues long. Trimming took 1 base from V and 1 from J, leaving 4 bases between them. Germline V gene data show CDR1 as SNHLY and CDR2 as FYNNEI. Written as DNA, the CDR3 is TGTGCCAGCAGTGAAGGCAGGAACACCGGGGAGCTGTTTTTT. Translating gives CASSEGRNTGELFF.

The V call is TRBV29-1, the J call TRBJ2-2; D is ambiguous. This CDR3 spans 13 amino acids. The germline V gene has CDR1 SQVTM and CDR2 ANQGSEA. Trimming removed 4 bases at V and 0 bases at J, with 6 bases between. CDR3 sequence (DNA): TGCAGCGTTGCTAGGACGAACACCGGGGAGCTGTTTTTT. Its protein is CSVARTNTGELFF.

This chain joins TRBV7-9 and TRBJ2-1, with D maybe TRBD1 (5 bases). CDR1 SEHNR and CDR2 FQNEAQ come from the germline V gene (reference sequence). Deletions cut 1 base from V and 4 bases from J, with 5 bases between. The CDR3 runs to 13 residues. The CDR3: CASSLGQYNEQFF. CDR3 coding DNA: TGTGCCAGCAGCTTAGGACAGTACAATGAGCAGTTCTTC.

This clone was detected only a few times. The chain couples TRBV27 to TRBJ2-7; D not certain. This CDR3 spans 13 amino acids. Germline V CDR1 and CDR2: MNHEY, SMNVEV (reference sequence). V lost 0 bases, J lost 3 bases, and 6 bases lay in between. The CDR3 coding sequence is TGTGCCAGCAGTTTATCGTCCCACTACGAGCAGTACTTC. Its translation is CASSLSSHYEQYF.

A few counts support this clone. The rearrangement uses TRBV5-6 and TRBJ1-1; no clear D. Germline CDR1 reads SGHDT; CDR2 reads YYEEEE. This CDR3 has 15 amino acids. Trimming took off 1 base at V and 1 base at J, with 11 bases between the two ends. The CDR3 region is CASSLSVSQNTEAFF. CDR3 sequence (DNA): TGTGCCAGCAGCTTGTCGGTCAGTCAGAACACTGAAGCTTTCTTT.

The CDR3: CASSISGGGSYNEQFF. Here the CDR3 DNA reads TGTGCCAGTAGTATTTCGGGCGGGGGGTCCTACAATGAGCAGTTCTTC. The chain combines TRBV19 with TRBJ2-1; 8 nucleotides match TRBD2. Germline V gene data show CDR1 as LNHDA and CDR2 as SQIVND (reference sequence). The CDR3 contains 16 residues. Trimming took 3 bases from V and 1 from J; bases not matched to a gene: 5. The full variable domain, with the rest looked up from reference TRBV19 and TRBJ2-1, is DGGITQSPKYLFRKEGQNVTLSCEQNLNHDAMYWYRQDPGQGLRLIYYSQIVNDFQKGDIAEGYSVSREKKESFPLTVTSAQKNPTAFYLCASSISGGGSYNEQFFGPGTRLTVL.

Only a few counts were recorded for this clone. The chain joins TRBV27 to TRBJ1-2, with a possible D match to TRBD1 (6 bases). The CDR3 is 14 amino acids. The germline gives CDR1 MNHEY, CDR2 SMNVEV (reference sequence). V gave up 5 bases and J gave up 3 bases, with 13 bases separating them. The CDR3 here is CASSQSGAYYGYTF. CDR3 in DNA: TGTGCCAGCAGTCAGTCAGGGGCCTACTATGGCTACACCTTC.

The table lists this clone with a few counts. This chain uses TRBV27 with TRBJ1-1; TRBD1 is a possible D gene (5 bases). The germline V gene has CDR1 MNHEY and CDR2 SMNVEV (reference sequence). Trimming left V 10 bases short and J 1 base short, with 10 bases between. The CDR3 is made up of 12 amino acids. Written as DNA, the CDR3 is TGTGCCACCACGGGGGAGAACACTGAAGCTTTCTTT. Amino acids: CATTGENTEAFF.

The chain is built from TRBV27 and TRBJ2-7; tentatively, D is TRBD1 (5 bases). In germline, CDR1 is MNHEY, CDR2 SMNVEV (reference sequence). The CDR3 is 14 residues long. The germline V and J ends were trimmed by 2 bases and 0 bases, with 8 bases remaining between them. The CDR3 DNA sequence: TGTGCCAGCAGTTTACAGGGTCCCTCCTACGAGCAGTACTTC. This codes for CASSLQGPSYEQYF.

A word on this clone: Germline and junction disagree at one end, which may indicate a read error. The chain links TRBV11-2 to TRBJ2-1; D perhaps matches TRBD1 (5 bases). CDR1 is SGHAT, CDR2 FQNNGV, per germline. This CDR3 region has 14 residues. This chain's CDR3 is CASSQDTQGYEQFF. Written as DNA, the CDR3 is TGCGCCAGCAGCCAAGATACCCAGGGATATGAGCAGTTCTTC.

This clone appeared a few times. The J gene is TRBJ2-5, the V gene TRBV5-4, with D tentatively TRBD1 (7 bases). Germline values: CDR1 SGHNT, CDR2 YYREEE (reference sequence). The germline V and J ends were trimmed by 0 bases and 4 bases, with 10 bases remaining between them. The CDR3 extends over 14 amino acids. The CDR3 reads CASSLAGGGETQYF. DNA for the CDR3: TGTGCCAGCAGCTTGGCAGGGGGAGGAGAGACCCAGTACTTC.

In nucleotides, the CDR3 is TGTGCCACCACTAGTCCGAACACCGGGGAGCTGTTTTTT. It codes for CATTSPNTGELFF. The V and J genes are TRBV15 and TRBJ2-2; no clear D. The CDR3 is 13 residues long. V lost 7 bases and J 0 bases, leaving 6 bases between the germline ends. Germline V lookup: CDR1 LNHNV, CDR2 YYDKDF (reference sequence).

The V and J genes are TRBV19 and TRBJ2-1, with 7 bases that match TRBD2. There are 13 residues in the CDR3. Per germline, CDR1 LNHDA and CDR2 SQIVND (reference sequence). V gave up 7 bases and J gave up 5 bases; unmatched junction bases: 5. The CDR3 here is CASTSLADNEQFF. As DNA, the CDR3 is TGTGCCAGTACCTCCCTAGCGGACAATGAGCAGTTCTTC.

This clone was detected only a few times. The V and J genes are TRBV14 and TRBJ2-1; no firm D call. CDR1 is SGHDN and CDR2 is FVKESK in the germline V gene. The CDR3 covers 11 residues. V was trimmed by 1 base and J by 9 bases, leaving 4 bases between them. CDR3 in amino acids: CASSQGSEQFF. The CDR3 DNA sequence: TGTGCCAGCAGCCAAGGCAGTGAGCAGTTCTTC.

The chain has TRBV7-6 and TRBJ1-6; D is ambiguous. The V and J ends lost 5 bases and 0 bases respectively, with 17 bases between them. CDR1 and CDR2 (germline): SGHVS, FNYEAQ. CDR3 size: 18 residues. The CDR3 sequence is CASSPGTLEDSYNSPLHF. For the CDR3, the DNA is TGTGCCAGCAGCCCAGGCACCCTAGAGGACTCCTATAATTCACCCCTCCACTTT. The variable domain in full, completed from reference TRBV7-6 and TRBJ1-6, reads GAGVSQSPRYKVTKRGQDVALRCDPISGHVSLYWYRQALGQGPEFLTYFNYEAQQDKSGLPNDRFSAERPEGSISTLTIQRTEQRDSAMYRCASSPGTLEDSYNSPLHFGNGTRLTVT.

This sequence joins TRBV5-6 and TRBJ1-2; TRBD1 matches 7 bases. The CDR3 spans 14 residues. V lost 2 bases to trimming and J lost 3 bases; unmatched junction nucleotides: 4. The germline gives CDR1 SGHDT, CDR2 YYEEEE. CDR3 DNA: TGTGCCAGCAGCTTACAGGGGATTGACTATGGCTACACCTTC. Translated, it gives CASSLQGIDYGYTF.

This clone has only a few counts. V usage is TRBV11-1 and J usage is TRBJ1-2; D is uncertain. CDR1 and CDR2 (germline): SGHAT, FQDESV (reference sequence). The V end lost 5 bases, the J end lost 3 bases, and 10 bases lay between the germline ends. The CDR3 length is 13 residues. The CDR3 loop reads CASSRTADYGYTF. The DNA of the CDR3 is TGTGCCAGCAGCCGGACGGCGGACTATGGCTACACCTTC.

The CDR3 bases are TGTGCCAGCAGCGCCGGGTCCAAGAACACTGAAGCTTTCTTT. Its translation: CASSAGSKNTEAFF. V is TRBV9 and J is TRBJ1-1, with no clear D. V gave up 3 bases and J gave up 1 base, with 10 bases separating them. Germline V lookup: CDR1 SGDLS, CDR2 YYNGEE. CDR3 length: 14 amino acids.

DNA for the CDR3: TGTGCCTGGAGTGAGGGTCCCTACGAGCAGTACTTC. It encodes CAWSEGPYEQYF. The J gene is TRBJ2-7, the V gene TRBV30; no clear D gene. CDR1 is GTSNPN and CDR2 is SVGIG in the germline V gene (reference sequence). V lost 1 base and J 2 bases, leaving 6 bases between the germline ends. This CDR3 comprises 12 residues.

This chain links TRBV27 with TRBJ2-5; D gene unclear. The CDR3 has 14 amino acids. The V end lost 5 bases, the J end lost 0 bases, and 10 bases lay between the germline ends. CDR1 and CDR2 (germline): MNHEY, SMNVEV (reference sequence). The CDR3 coding sequence is TGTGCCAGCAGTGGAACCACGTACCAAGAGACCCAGTACTTC. It translates to CASSGTTYQETQYF.

This chain links TRBV25-1 with TRBJ2-5, with 8 bases lining up with TRBD2. J lost 5 bases, V lost 4 bases, and 6 bases had no gene match. The V gene's germline CDR1 is MGHDK and CDR2 SYGVNS. The CDR3 has 14 amino acids. CDR3 loop: CASSVAGGLETQYF. DNA for the CDR3: TGTGCCAGCAGTGTGGCGGGGGGCTTGGAGACCCAGTACTTC.

The rearrangement links TRBV27 to TRBJ2-7, with 8 bases lining up with TRBD1. CDR3 length equals 13 residues. From germline, CDR1 is MNHEY and CDR2 SMNVEV (reference sequence). The V gene end was trimmed by 8 bases and the J gene end by 0 bases; junction bases not matched to a gene: 3. CDR3 coding DNA: TGTGCCAGCGACAGGGGCAGCTCCTACGAGCAGTACTTC. Amino acid sequence: CASDRGSSYEQYF.

This clone was seen only a few times. The rearrangement links TRBV29-1 to TRBJ2-2, with D tentatively TRBD1 or TRBD2 (5 bases each). V lost 3 bases to trimming and J lost 6 bases, with 14 bases between them. This CDR3 is built from 14 residues. Germline-derived CDR1 and CDR2 are SQVTM and ANQGSEA. CDR3 sequence: CSVDLTTGPGELFF. The CDR3 DNA follows: TGCAGCGTTGATCTTACGACGGGGCCCGGGGAGCTGTTTTTT.

About this clone: This CDR3 is also generated by other DNA sequences in the sample. The chain couples TRBV27 to TRBJ1-1; no reliable D call. CDR1 and CDR2 from the germline V gene are MNHEY and SMNVEV (reference sequence). This CDR3 is built from 14 residues. The ends were cut back, 2 bases at V and 0 bases at J, with 7 bases in the middle. The CDR3 reads CASSLGRMNTEAFF. CDR3 DNA: TGTGCCAGCAGTTTAGGGCGGATGAACACTGAAGCTTTCTTT.

Only a few counts were recorded for this clone. V usage is TRBV19 and J usage is TRBJ1-5, with D possibly being TRBD1 (5 bases). The CDR3 sequence is 16 residues long. The germline CDR1 and CDR2 sequences are LNHDA and SQIVND (reference sequence). V was clipped by 3 bases and J by 0 bases, with 12 bases between them. The chain's CDR3 is CASSIIGGGSNQPQHF. The CDR3 region has the DNA TGTGCCAGTAGTATCATCGGGGGAGGTAGCAATCAGCCCCAGCATTTT.

This clone has at least ten counts. This chain links TRBV6-4 with TRBJ2-3, with 15 positions matching TRBD2. The V gene end was trimmed by 4 bases and the J gene end by 4 bases; junction bases not matched to a gene: 0. The CDR3 contains 15 residues. Germline lookup yields CDR1 MRHNA and CDR2 SNTAGT. CDR3 region: CASSGTSGGADTQYF. DNA of the CDR3: TGTGCCAGCAGTGGGACTAGCGGGGGGGCAGATACGCAGTATTTT.

This sequence joins TRBV21-1 and TRBJ1-2; no check of the table's D call, TRBD1, against the DNA was made. TRBV21-1 is a pseudogene segment. This CDR3 contains 20 residues. CDR3 bases: TGTGCCAGCAGCACCCCCGGGCCTCTGCACAGGGGGCTAGAGGGCTATGGCTACACCTTC. It encodes CASSTPGPLHRGLEGYGYTF.

This chain uses TRBV4-1 with TRBJ2-1; D is possibly TRBD2 (7 bases). V was pared by 0 bases and J by 12 bases, with 18 bases between. The length of the CDR3 is 15 residues. The germline V gene has CDR1 MGHRA and CDR2 YSYEKL. CDR3 residues: CASSQDRGAINGQFF. The CDR3 DNA follows: TGCGCCAGCAGCCAAGATCGGGGGGCCATTAACGGGCAGTTCTTC.